This entry concerns a single T cell receptor beta chain. Its antigen is still unknown. The length of the CDR3 is 15 residues. Trimming removed 0 bases at V and 2 bases at J, with 11 bases between. CDR1 and CDR2 from the germline V gene are PRHDT and FYEKMQ (reference sequence). This sample was included in a study of cytomegalovirus exposure and HLA in healthy donors. General study points: Cytomegalovirus-associated TCR beta chains were listed, numbering around 150. The authors confirmed in vitro that three CMV-associated chains were specific for CMV antigens.

The method was immunoSEQ multiplex PCR; TCRdb's version includes in-frame clones alone and lacks a portion of them. The table records about 110,000 clones, around 89% of them present only once. Sequencing used PBMCs. V gene TRBV13 combines with J gene TRBJ2-7; the D gene is possibly TRBD1 (5 bases). The sequence was obtained from a woman aged 25-40 years in good health and CMV-seropositive. Written as DNA, the CDR3 is TGTGCCAGCAGCTTAGGTGACAGCTTTACCTACGAGCAGTACTTC. It encodes CASSLGDSFTYEQYF.